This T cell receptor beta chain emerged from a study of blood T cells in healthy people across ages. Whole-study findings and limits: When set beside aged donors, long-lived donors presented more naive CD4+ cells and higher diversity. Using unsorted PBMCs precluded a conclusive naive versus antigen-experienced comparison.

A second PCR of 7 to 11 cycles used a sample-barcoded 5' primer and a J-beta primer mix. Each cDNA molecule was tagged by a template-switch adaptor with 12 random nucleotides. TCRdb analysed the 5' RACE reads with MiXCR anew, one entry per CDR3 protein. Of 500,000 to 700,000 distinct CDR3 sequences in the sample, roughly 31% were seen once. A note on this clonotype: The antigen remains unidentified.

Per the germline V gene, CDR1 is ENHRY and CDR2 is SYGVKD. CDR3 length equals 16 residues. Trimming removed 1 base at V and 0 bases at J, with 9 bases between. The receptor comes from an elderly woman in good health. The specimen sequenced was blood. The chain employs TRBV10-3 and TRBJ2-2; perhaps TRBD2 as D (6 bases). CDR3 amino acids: CAISELREANTGELFF. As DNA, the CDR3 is TGTGCCATCAGTGAGTTGAGGGAGGCGAACACCGGGGAGCTGTTTTTT.